The T cell receptor beta chain under discussion was sequenced for a study of CD8 T cells in ankylosing spondylitis. Overall study findings and caveats: Disease-linked clones had a CD8+ phenotype and relatively low frequency in peripheral blood. A TCR beta motif of eight or nine highly homologous variants seemed to mark ankylosing spondylitis blood. Clones linked to disease were reported to show significant enrichment in matched ankylosing spondylitis synovial fluid.

The CDR3 is 17 residues long. Trimming shortened V by 6 bases and J by 8 bases, and 31 bases separated the two germline ends. Looked up from germline, CDR1 is DFQATT and CDR2 is SNEGSKA (reference sequence). Comment on this clonotype: As yet, its antigen is unknown.

Quantitative 5'-RACE with molecular barcodes produced the TCR beta libraries. Each CDR3 protein is one row after TCRdb ran MiXCR on the 5' RACE reads. The sample carries 350,000 to 450,000 distinct CDR3 sequences, around 26% recorded once. The sequence came from a male donor with ankylosing spondylitis. The V gene is TRBV20-1, the J gene TRBJ1-1, with D possibly being TRBD1 (5 bases). Sequences were obtained from blood, either unsorted or a sorted T cell fraction (not recorded which). The DNA of the CDR3 is TGCAGTGCCAACCCAGAAGTGCTCTTTTTCGCCGGGACGGAAGCTTTCTTT. This sequence encodes CSANPEVLFFAGTEAFF.